This T cell receptor beta chain was obtained from a study of shared clonotypes between healthy human individuals. The authors ran the assay at deep level. The data were produced by immunoSEQ multiplex PCR, yet TCRdb's version contains in-frame clones alone and is incomplete. The data contain approximately 1.5 million clones, roughly 98.5% of them singletons. This clone was detected only once. Trimming took off 0 bases at V and 4 bases at J, with 9 bases between the two ends. CDR1 is LNHNV and CDR2 is YYDKDF in the germline V gene (reference sequence). The CDR3 spans 15 residues. The rearrangement joins TRBV15 to TRBJ2-2; D tentatively fits TRBD1 or TRBD2 (5 bases each). The TCR sequence derives from a man aged 30 to 39 in good health. Sequencing was done on a sample of naive CD4+ T cells sorted from blood. The subset denotes: CD45RA+ positively selected. The CDR3 nucleotides read TGTGCCACCAGCAGAGAAATGGGGACCACCGGGGAGCTGTTTTTT. As protein: CATSREMGTTGELFF.